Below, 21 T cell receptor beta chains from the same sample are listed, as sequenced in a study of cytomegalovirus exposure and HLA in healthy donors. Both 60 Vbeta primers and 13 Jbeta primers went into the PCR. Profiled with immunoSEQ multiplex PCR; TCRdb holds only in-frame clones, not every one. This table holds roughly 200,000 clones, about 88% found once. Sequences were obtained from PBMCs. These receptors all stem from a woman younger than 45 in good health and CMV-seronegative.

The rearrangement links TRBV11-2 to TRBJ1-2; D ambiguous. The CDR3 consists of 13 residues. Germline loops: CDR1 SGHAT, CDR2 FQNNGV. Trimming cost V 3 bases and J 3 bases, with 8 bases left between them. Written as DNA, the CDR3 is TGTGCCAGCAGCTTTATGGCGGACTATGGCTACACCTTC. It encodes CASSFMADYGYTF.

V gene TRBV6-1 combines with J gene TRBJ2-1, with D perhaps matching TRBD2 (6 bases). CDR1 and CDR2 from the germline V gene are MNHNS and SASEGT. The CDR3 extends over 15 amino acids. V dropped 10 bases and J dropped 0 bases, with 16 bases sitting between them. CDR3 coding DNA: TGTGCCACTGGGACGGGAGCTATCTCCTACAATGAGCAGTTCTTC. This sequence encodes CATGTGAISYNEQFF.

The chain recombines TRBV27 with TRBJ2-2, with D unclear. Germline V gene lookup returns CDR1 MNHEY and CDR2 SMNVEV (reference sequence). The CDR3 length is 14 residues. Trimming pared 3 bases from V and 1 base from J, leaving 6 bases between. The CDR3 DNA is TGTGCCAGCAGTTTTCACAGGAACACCGGGGAGCTGTTTTTT. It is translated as CASSFHRNTGELFF.

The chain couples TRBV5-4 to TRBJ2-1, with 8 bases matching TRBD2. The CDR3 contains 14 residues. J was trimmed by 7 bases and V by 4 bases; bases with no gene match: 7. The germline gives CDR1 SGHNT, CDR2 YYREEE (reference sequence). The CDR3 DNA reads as TGTGCCAGCAGCCTCGGGACTAGTCCTAATGAGCAGTTCTTC. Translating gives CASSLGTSPNEQFF. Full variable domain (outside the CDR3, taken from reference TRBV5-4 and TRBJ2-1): ETGVTQSPTHLIKTRGQQVTLRCSSQSGHNTVSWYQQALGQGPQFIFQYYREEENGRGNFPPRFSGLQFPNYSSELNVNALELDDSALYLCASSLGTSPNEQFFGPGTRLTVL.

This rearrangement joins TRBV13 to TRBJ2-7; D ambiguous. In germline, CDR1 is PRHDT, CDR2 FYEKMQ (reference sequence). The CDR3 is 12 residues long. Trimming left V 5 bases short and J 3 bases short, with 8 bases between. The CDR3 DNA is TGTGCCAGCAGCCCCGGTGGCTACGAGCAGTACTTC. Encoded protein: CASSPGGYEQYF. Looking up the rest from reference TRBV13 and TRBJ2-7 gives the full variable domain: AAGVIQSPRHLIKEKRETATLKCYPIPRHDTVYWYQQGPGQDPQFLISFYEKMQSDKGSIPDRFSAQQFSDYHSELNMSSLELGDSALYFCASSPGGYEQYFGPGTRLTVT.

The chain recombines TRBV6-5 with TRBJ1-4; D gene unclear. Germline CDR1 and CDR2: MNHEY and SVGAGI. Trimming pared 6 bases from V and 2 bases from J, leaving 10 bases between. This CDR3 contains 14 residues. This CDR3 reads CASSPQITNEKLFF. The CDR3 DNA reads TGTGCCAGCAGCCCACAGATTACTAATGAAAAACTGTTTTTT.

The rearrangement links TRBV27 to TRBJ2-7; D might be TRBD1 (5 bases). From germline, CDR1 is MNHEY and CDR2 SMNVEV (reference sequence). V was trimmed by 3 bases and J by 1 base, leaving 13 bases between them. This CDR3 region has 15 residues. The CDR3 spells CASSFSWGRSYEQYF. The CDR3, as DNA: TGTGCCAGCAGTTTTAGTTGGGGCAGATCCTACGAGCAGTACTTC.

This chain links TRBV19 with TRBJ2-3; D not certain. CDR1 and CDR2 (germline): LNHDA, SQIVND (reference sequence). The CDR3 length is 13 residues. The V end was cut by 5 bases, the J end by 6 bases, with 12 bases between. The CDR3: CASSPRGFDTQYF. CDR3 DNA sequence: TGTGCCAGTAGTCCCCGTGGCTTTGATACGCAGTATTTT.

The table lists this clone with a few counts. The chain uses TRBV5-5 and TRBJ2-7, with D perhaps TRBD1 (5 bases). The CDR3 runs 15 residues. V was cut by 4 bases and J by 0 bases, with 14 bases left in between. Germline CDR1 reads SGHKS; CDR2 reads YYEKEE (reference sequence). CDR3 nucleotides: TGTGCCAGCAGCCCGAATCGACAGAGCTCCTACGAGCAGTACTTC. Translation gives CASSPNRQSSYEQYF. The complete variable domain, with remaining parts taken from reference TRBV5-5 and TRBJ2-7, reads DAGVTQSPTHLIKTRGQQVTLRCSPISGHKSVSWYQQVLGQGPQFIFQYYEKEERGRGNFPDRFSARQFPNYSSELNVNALLLGDSALYLCASSPNRQSSYEQYFGPGTRLTVT.

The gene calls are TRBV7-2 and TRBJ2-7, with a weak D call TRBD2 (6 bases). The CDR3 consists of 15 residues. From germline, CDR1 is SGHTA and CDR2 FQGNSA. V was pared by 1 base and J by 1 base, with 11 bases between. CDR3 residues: CASSLGGGWSYEQYF. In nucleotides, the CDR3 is TGTGCCAGCAGCTTAGGGGGAGGTTGGTCCTACGAGCAGTACTTC.

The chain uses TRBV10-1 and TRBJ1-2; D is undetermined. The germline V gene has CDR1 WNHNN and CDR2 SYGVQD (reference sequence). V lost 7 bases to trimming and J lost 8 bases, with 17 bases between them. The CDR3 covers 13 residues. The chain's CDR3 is CASTRGLVQGYTF. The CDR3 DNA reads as TGCGCCAGCACCCGAGGACTAGTCCAGGGCTACACCTTC.

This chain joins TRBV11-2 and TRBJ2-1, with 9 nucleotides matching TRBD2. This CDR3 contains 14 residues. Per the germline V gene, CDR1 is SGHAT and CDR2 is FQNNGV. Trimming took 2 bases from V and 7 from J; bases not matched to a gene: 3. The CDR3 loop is CASSLRAGGNEQFF. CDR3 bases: TGTGCCAGCAGCTTAAGAGCGGGGGGTAATGAGCAGTTCTTC.

CDR3 nucleotide sequence: TGCGCCAGCAGTTTACAGGGGGCAGATACGCAGTATTTT. Translation: CASSLQGADTQYF. The rearrangement uses TRBV5-1 and TRBJ2-3; TRBD1 matches 8 bases. The germline gives CDR1 SGHRS, CDR2 YFSETQ. V gave up 5 bases and J gave up 4 bases; unmatched junction bases: 3. This CDR3 spans 13 amino acids.

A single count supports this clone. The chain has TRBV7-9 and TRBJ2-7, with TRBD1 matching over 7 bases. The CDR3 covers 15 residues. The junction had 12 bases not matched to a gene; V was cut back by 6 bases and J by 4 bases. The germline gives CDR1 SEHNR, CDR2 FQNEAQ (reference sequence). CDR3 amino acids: CASSSGQAPSYEQYF. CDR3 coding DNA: TGTGCCAGCAGTTCAGGACAGGCCCCCTCTTACGAGCAGTACTTC. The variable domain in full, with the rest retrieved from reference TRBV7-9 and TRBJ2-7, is DTGVSQNPRHKITKRGQNVTFRCDPISEHNRLYWYRQTLGQGPEFLTYFQNEAQLEKSRLLSDRFSAERPKGSFSTLEIQRTEQGDSAMYLCASSSGQAPSYEQYFGPGTRLTVT.

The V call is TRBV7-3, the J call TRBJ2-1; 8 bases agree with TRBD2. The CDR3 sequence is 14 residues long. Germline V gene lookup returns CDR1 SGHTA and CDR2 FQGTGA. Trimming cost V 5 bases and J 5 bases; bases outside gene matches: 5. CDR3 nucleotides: TGTGCCAGCAGCCTTAGCGGGAAGAACAATGAGCAGTTCTTC. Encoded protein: CASSLSGKNNEQFF. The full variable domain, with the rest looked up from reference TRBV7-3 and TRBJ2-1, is GAGVSQTPSNKVTEKGKYVELRCDPISGHTALYWYRQSLGQGPEFLIYFQGTGAADDSGLPNDRFFAVRPEGSVSTLKIQRTERGDSAVYLCASSLSGKNNEQFFGPGTRLTVL.

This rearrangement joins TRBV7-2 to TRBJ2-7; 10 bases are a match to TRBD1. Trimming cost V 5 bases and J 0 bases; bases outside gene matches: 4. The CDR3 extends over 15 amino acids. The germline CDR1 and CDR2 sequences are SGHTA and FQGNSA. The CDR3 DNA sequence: TGTGCCAGCAGCCCGGGGACAGGGGTCTCCTACGAGCAGTACTTC. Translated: CASSPGTGVSYEQYF.

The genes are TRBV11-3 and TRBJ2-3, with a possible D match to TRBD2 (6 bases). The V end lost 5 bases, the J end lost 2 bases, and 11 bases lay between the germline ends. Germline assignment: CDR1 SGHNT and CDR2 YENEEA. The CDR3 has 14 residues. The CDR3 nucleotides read TGTGCCAGCAGCACTAGACTAGACACAGATACGCAGTATTTT. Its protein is CASSTRLDTDTQYF.

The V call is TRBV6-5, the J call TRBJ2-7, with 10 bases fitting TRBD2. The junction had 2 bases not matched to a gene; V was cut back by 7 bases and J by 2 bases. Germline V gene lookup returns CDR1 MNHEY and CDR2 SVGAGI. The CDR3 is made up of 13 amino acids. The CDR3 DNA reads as TGTGCCAGCAAACTAGCGGGGACCTACGAGCAGTACTTC. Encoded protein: CASKLAGTYEQYF.

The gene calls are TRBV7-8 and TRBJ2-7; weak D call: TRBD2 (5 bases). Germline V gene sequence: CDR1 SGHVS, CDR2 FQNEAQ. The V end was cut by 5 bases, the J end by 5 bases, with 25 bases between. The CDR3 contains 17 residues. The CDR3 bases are TGTGCCAGCAGCCCCCCCCGTCGGGCGGACCCTAGCCACGAGCAGTACTTC. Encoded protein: CASSPPRRADPSHEQYF.

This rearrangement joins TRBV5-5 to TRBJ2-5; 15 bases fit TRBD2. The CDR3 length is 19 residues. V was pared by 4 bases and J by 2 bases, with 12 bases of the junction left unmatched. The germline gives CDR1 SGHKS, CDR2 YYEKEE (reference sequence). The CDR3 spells CASSRKGLAGGDRQETQYF. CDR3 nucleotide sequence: TGTGCCAGCAGCAGGAAGGGACTAGCGGGAGGAGACAGGCAAGAGACCCAGTACTTC.

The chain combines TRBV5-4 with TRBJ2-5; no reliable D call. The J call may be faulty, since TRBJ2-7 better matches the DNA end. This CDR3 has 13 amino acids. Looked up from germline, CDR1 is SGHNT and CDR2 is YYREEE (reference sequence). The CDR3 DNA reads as TGTGCCAGCAGCTTTTCGGCCGACTACGAGCAGTACTTC. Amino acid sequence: CASSFSADYEQYF.